These 14 T cell receptor beta chains were all obtained from the same sample, sequenced in a study of shared clonotypes between healthy human individuals. Generated by immunoSEQ multiplex PCR, the TCRdb table keeps only in-frame clones and is missing some. The top ten hold 0.85% to 1.3% of the sample, which has just over 2,000,000 clones, approximately 94% seen once. Selected positively for CCR7 and CD45RO-negative, naive CD8 cells excluded terminally differentiated effector memory CD45RA+ cells. Sequencing was done on a sample of naive CD8+ T cells sorted from blood. These receptors all come from a man between 18 and 35 years old in good health.

The rearrangement links TRBV5-1 to TRBJ2-7, with D perhaps matching TRBD1 (6 bases). Looked up from germline, CDR1 is SGHRS and CDR2 is YFSETQ. The CDR3 contains 14 residues. V gave up 0 bases and J gave up 2 bases, with 9 bases separating them. The CDR3 sequence is CASSLEDSPYEQYF. In DNA form, the CDR3 reads TGCGCCAGCAGCTTGGAGGACAGCCCCTACGAGCAGTACTTC.

The J gene is TRBJ1-5, the V gene TRBV2; the D gene is possibly TRBD1 (5 bases). CDR1 and CDR2 from the germline V gene are SNHLY and FYNNEI. The CDR3 spans 17 residues. V was clipped by 4 bases and J by 0 bases, with 16 bases between them. Written as DNA, the CDR3 is TGTGCCAGCAGTGCTGGGGCTGACCCTTATAGCAATCAGCCCCAGCATTTT. This translates into CASSAGADPYSNQPQHF.

This rearrangement joins TRBV10-3 to TRBJ1-6, with D maybe TRBD1 (6 bases). CDR3 length: 12 amino acids. The V gene's germline CDR1 is ENHRY and CDR2 SYGVKD. The V end was cut by 10 bases, the J end by 7 bases, with 11 bases between. This chain's CDR3 is CATQGENSPLHF. In DNA, the CDR3 is TGTGCCACACAGGGAGAGAATTCACCCCTCCACTTT.

Note on this clone: In the same sample, other DNA sequences code for this CDR3. The rearrangement joins TRBV28 to TRBJ2-1; TRBD2 matches at 9 bases. Per the germline V gene, CDR1 is MDHEN and CDR2 is SYDVKM. The CDR3 has 16 amino acids. Trimming cost V 2 bases and J 4 bases; bases outside gene matches: 6. The CDR3 is CASSLGAGGPYNEQFF. CDR3 nucleotides: TGTGCCAGCAGTTTAGGAGCGGGGGGCCCGTACAATGAGCAGTTCTTC.

The chain is built from TRBV7-6 and TRBJ1-1; perhaps TRBD1 as D (5 bases). This CDR3 spans 17 amino acids. V was cut by 2 bases and J by 1 base, with 17 bases left in between. Germline V CDR1 and CDR2: SGHVS, FNYEAQ. In nucleotides, the CDR3 is TGTGCCAGCAGCTTAAGGCCGCAGGCAGGGACGAACACTGAAGCTTTCTTT. It encodes CASSLRPQAGTNTEAFF.

The chain has TRBV19 and TRBJ1-1; a weak D match, TRBD1 (5 bases). V was clipped by 7 bases and J by 4 bases, with 16 bases between them. CDR3 length: 14 amino acids. Germline V gene lookup returns CDR1 LNHDA and CDR2 SQIVND (reference sequence). CDR3 amino acids: CASTLGDGFTEAFF. The CDR3 nucleotides are TGTGCCAGTACCCTGGGGGACGGGTTCACTGAAGCTTTCTTT.

The gene calls are TRBV11-2 and TRBJ1-1; 12 nucleotides line up with TRBD1. V dropped 5 bases and J dropped 3; count of bases not matched to a gene: 13. The CDR3 contains 18 residues. Germline V CDR1 and CDR2: SGHAT, FQNNGV. CDR3 in amino acids: CASSPRPGQGAVDTEAFF. Written as DNA, the CDR3 is TGTGCCAGCAGCCCCCGCCCGGGACAGGGGGCGGTTGACACTGAAGCTTTCTTT.

The gene calls are TRBV18 and TRBJ2-7; D is perhaps TRBD1 (6 bases). The germline gives CDR1 KGHSH, CDR2 LQKENI. The V and J ends lost 5 bases and 2 bases respectively, with 13 bases between them. The CDR3 totals 14 residues. CDR3 coding DNA: TGTGCCAGCTCATCGGACAGCTACACCTACGAGCAGTACTTC. Protein product: CASSSDSYTYEQYF.

Here the CDR3 DNA reads TGTGCCAGCAGCTTAGTTGGAGGGGGCTTGAACACTGAAGCTTTCTTT. Translated: CASSLVGGGLNTEAFF. V usage is TRBV11-2 and J usage is TRBJ1-1, with 7 positions matching TRBD1. Trimming cost V 1 base and J 0 bases; bases outside gene matches: 5. This CDR3 spans 16 amino acids. Germline CDR1 and CDR2: SGHAT and FQNNGV.

This clone was detected only once. This chain uses TRBV27 with TRBJ1-3; D remains unclear. Between the trimmed V and J ends, which lost 2 bases and 1 base, there was a span of 12 bases. This CDR3 is built from 16 residues. Germline V gene lookup returns CDR1 MNHEY and CDR2 SMNVEV (reference sequence). For the CDR3, the DNA is TGTGCCAGCAGTTTAAGCCCAGGACCTTCTGGAAACACCATATATTTT. It yields the protein CASSLSPGPSGNTIYF.

This chain connects TRBV25-1 to TRBJ1-1; perhaps TRBD1 as D (5 bases). Trimming left V 1 base short and J 3 bases short, with 9 bases between. Germline values: CDR1 MGHDK, CDR2 SYGVNS. The CDR3 is 14 amino acids. The CDR3 sequence: CASSEFGGDTEAFF. The DNA of the CDR3 is TGTGCCAGCAGTGAATTCGGAGGGGACACTGAAGCTTTCTTT. The entire variable domain, with the rest obtained from reference TRBV25-1 and TRBJ1-1, is as follows: EADIYQTPRYLVIGTGKKITLECSQTMGHDKMYWYQQDPGMELHLIHYSYGVNSTEKGDLSSESTVSRIRTEHFPLTLESARPSHTSQYLCASSEFGGDTEAFFGQGTRLTVV.

V and J are TRBV6-5 and TRBJ1-1, with 9 bases matching TRBD1. The V segment lost 5 bases and the J segment 0 bases; nucleotides outside the gene matches: 4. The germline V gene encodes CDR1 MNHEY and CDR2 SVGAGI. There are 15 residues in the CDR3. CDR3 coding DNA: TGTGCCAGCAGTCCCAGGACAGGGGTGAACACTGAAGCTTTCTTT. It yields the protein CASSPRTGVNTEAFF.

V usage is TRBV27 and J usage is TRBJ2-2; maybe TRBD1 (5 bases). Germline V gene sequence: CDR1 MNHEY, CDR2 SMNVEV (reference sequence). The CDR3 is made up of 15 amino acids. The V and J ends lost 2 bases and 6 bases respectively, with 13 bases between them. The CDR3 sequence is CASSLGAETAGELFF. The CDR3 region has the DNA TGTGCCAGCAGTTTAGGGGCAGAGACCGCCGGGGAGCTGTTTTTT.

V and J are TRBV10-2 and TRBJ2-3; 11 positions agree with TRBD1. The J segment lost 6 bases and the V segment lost 7 bases, leaving 3 bases of the junction unmatched. There are 13 residues in the CDR3. Germline lookup yields CDR1 WSHSY and CDR2 SAAADI. Here the CDR3 DNA reads TGCGCCAGCATTAGGGACAGGGGGGATACGCAGTATTTT. This encodes CASIRDRGDTQYF.